This entry is about one TCR beta chain. The ends were cut back, 3 bases at V and 6 bases at J, with 7 bases in the middle. CDR1 and CDR2 from the germline V gene are LGHDT and YNNKEL (reference sequence). CDR3 length: 12 amino acids. This record comes from a study of blood T cell repertoires in COVID-19. Only in-frame clones appear in the TCRdb table, and some are missing; sequencing was by immunoSEQ multiplex PCR. This table holds roughly 30,000 clones, 85% found once. Material for sequencing was peripheral blood. This sequence was found in a man aged 55 to 70 with active COVID-19. V and J are TRBV3-1 (or the pseudogene TRBV3-2) and TRBJ2-3; TRBD1 might be the D (6 bases). For the CDR3, the DNA is TGTGCCAGCAGCCATAGGGGGGATACGCAGTATTTT. This translates into CASSHRGDTQYF.